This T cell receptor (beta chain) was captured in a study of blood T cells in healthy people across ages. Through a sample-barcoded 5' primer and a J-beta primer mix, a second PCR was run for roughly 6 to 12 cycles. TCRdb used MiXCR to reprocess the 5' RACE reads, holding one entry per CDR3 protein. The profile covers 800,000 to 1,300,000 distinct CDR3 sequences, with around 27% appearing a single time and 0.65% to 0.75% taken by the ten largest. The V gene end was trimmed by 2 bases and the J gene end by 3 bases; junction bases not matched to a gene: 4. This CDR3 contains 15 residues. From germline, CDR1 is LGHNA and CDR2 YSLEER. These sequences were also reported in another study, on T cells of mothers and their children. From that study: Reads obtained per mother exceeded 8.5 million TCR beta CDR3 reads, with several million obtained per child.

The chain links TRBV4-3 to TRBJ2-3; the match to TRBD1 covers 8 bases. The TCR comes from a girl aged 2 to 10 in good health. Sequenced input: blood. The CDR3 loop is CASSQSQGDTDTQYF. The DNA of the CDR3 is TGCGCCAGCAGCCAATCACAGGGGGATACAGATACGCAGTATTTT.